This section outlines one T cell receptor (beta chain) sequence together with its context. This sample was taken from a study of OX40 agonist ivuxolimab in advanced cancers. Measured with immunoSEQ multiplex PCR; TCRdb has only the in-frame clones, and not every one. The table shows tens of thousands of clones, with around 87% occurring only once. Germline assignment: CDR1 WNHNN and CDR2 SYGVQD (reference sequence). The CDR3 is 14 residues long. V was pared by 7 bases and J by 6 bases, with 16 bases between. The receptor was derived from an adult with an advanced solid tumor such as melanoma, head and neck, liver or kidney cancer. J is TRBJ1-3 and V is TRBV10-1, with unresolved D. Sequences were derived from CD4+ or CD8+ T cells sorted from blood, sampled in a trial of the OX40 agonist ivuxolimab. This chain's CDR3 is CASTNDMELNTIYF. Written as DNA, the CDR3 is TGCGCCAGCACCAACGACATGGAATTAAACACCATATATTTT.